The sequence of this T cell receptor (beta chain) was determined in a study of blood T cell repertoires in COVID-19. Methods used by the authors: Reference gene primer amplification gave estimated nucleated cell counts. Libraries were prepared by immunoSEQ multiplex PCR; TCRdb keeps only in-frame clonotypes and omits some of them. The V and J calls and clone size were taken over from that table, and D and trimming were inferred from the DNA. The profile covers roughly 68,000 clones, with 85% appearing a single time and more than 20% taken by the ten largest. The CDR3 consists of 12 residues. The germline V and J ends were trimmed by 6 bases and 3 bases, with 8 bases remaining between them.

The rearrangement uses TRBV12-3 or TRBV12-4 and TRBJ1-1; D gene ambiguous. The clonotype was recovered from a man in his forties or fifties with acute or convalescent COVID-19. Specimen: peripheral blood. The CDR3 spells CASSPGYTEAFF. CDR3 sequence (DNA): TGTGCCAGCAGCCCCGGGTACACTGAAGCTTTCTTT.